This entry lists 17 T cell receptor beta chains sequenced from one sample in a study of PD-L1 blockade in urothelial cancer. Profiling relied on immunoSEQ multiplex PCR, and the TCRdb table lists in-frame clones only, not all of them. The top ten clones hold roughly 2.4% of a sample with some 120,000 clones, about 83% of them seen once. Time point indicated: peripheral blood 6 weeks after treatment start. This material consisted of PBMCs, taken around atezolizumab (anti-PD-L1) treatment. The origin of the receptors is a man aged 50-59 years with urothelial cancer.

CDR3 loop: CASSPGGQQPQHF. In nucleotides, the CDR3 is TGTGCCAGCAGCCCAGGGGGCCAGCAGCCCCAGCATTTT. The chain joins TRBV7-2 to TRBJ1-5, with 8 bases identical to TRBD1. In germline, CDR1 is SGHTA, CDR2 FQGNSA. V trimming: 5 bases; J trimming: 7 bases; junction bases outside the gene matches: 4. The CDR3 has 13 amino acids.

This clone was observed a handful of times. V usage is TRBV5-1 and J usage is TRBJ2-3; 10 nucleotides agree with TRBD2. The CDR3 contains 16 residues. Germline V lookup: CDR1 SGHRS, CDR2 YFSETQ. J lost 1 base, V lost 4 bases, and 6 bases had no gene match. The CDR3 DNA is TGCGCCAGCAGCCCGCAGGGGACTAGCGGCACAGATACGCAGTATTTT. This sequence encodes CASSPQGTSGTDTQYF.

The gene calls are TRBV19 and TRBJ2-1, with a weak D call TRBD2 (6 bases). There are 16 residues in the CDR3. Trimming stripped 3 bases from V and 0 bases from J, with 12 bases between. From germline, CDR1 is LNHDA and CDR2 SQIVND (reference sequence). In DNA, the CDR3 is TGTGCCAGTAGTATCAGAGCGGGTAGCTCCTACAATGAGCAGTTCTTC. Translating gives CASSIRAGSSYNEQFF.

This clone was recorded only once. The chain has TRBV6-6 and TRBJ2-2; no clear D. The CDR3 covers 14 residues. Germline loops: CDR1 MNHNY, CDR2 SVGAGI (reference sequence). Deletions cut 2 bases from V and 2 bases from J, with 6 bases between. CDR3 amino acids: CASSYATNTGELFF. The CDR3 DNA follows: TGTGCCAGCAGTTACGCCACAAACACCGGGGAGCTGTTTTTT.

This clone has more than one count but fewer than ten. CDR3 nucleotides: TGTGCCAGTAGTATCTCTCGGGGAAGAAGGACTGAAGCTTTCTTT. This sequence encodes CASSISRGRRTEAFF. The chain employs TRBV19 and TRBJ1-1; the D is unclear. Trimming removed 3 bases at V and 5 bases at J, with 16 bases between. The CDR3 runs 15 residues. Germline CDR1 reads LNHDA; CDR2 reads SQIVND (reference sequence). The variable domain in full, completed from reference TRBV19 and TRBJ1-1, reads DGGITQSPKYLFRKEGQNVTLSCEQNLNHDAMYWYRQDPGQGLRLIYYSQIVNDFQKGDIAEGYSVSREKKESFPLTVTSAQKNPTAFYLCASSISRGRRTEAFFGQGTRLTVV.

This chain links TRBV4-1 with TRBJ1-3; TRBD1 matches at 7 bases. CDR1 is MGHRA, CDR2 YSYEKL, per germline. V gave up 5 bases and J gave up 2 bases; unmatched junction bases: 6. The CDR3 sequence is 15 residues long. The CDR3 DNA is TGCGCCAGCAGCTCTAGGACAGGTACTGGAAACACCATATATTTT. Protein sequence: CASSSRTGTGNTIYF.

The table lists this clone with a count of one. J is TRBJ1-1 and V is TRBV6-1; TRBD1 matches 8 bases. CDR3 length equals 13 residues. The germline gives CDR1 MNHNS, CDR2 SASEGT. Germline trimming cut 6 bases from V and 4 bases from J; bases unmatched to any gene: 4. CDR3 sequence reads: CASRGQGFTEAFF. The DNA of the CDR3 is TGTGCCAGCAGAGGACAGGGATTCACTGAAGCTTTCTTT.

The chain recombines TRBV30 with TRBJ1-4; 9 bases are shared with TRBD1. V dropped 5 bases and J dropped 8; count of bases not matched to a gene: 12. This CDR3 comprises 15 residues. The germline gives CDR1 GTSNPN, CDR2 SVGIG (reference sequence). CDR3 DNA: TGTGCCTGGGCAAAACTCGGGACAGGGAACGAAAAACTGTTTTTT. Amino acids: CAWAKLGTGNEKLFF.

The chain carries TRBV27 and TRBJ2-1; 7 positions match TRBD2. V lost 2 bases and J lost 7; bases outside the gene matches: 11. The CDR3 runs 16 residues. From germline, CDR1 is MNHEY and CDR2 SMNVEV (reference sequence). The CDR3 here is CASSLMGGGPPNEQFF. The CDR3 coding sequence is TGTGCCAGCAGTTTAATGGGGGGAGGGCCGCCAAATGAGCAGTTCTTC.

The V call is TRBV7-9, the J call TRBJ1-6; no clear D gene. Germline loops: CDR1 SEHNR, CDR2 FQNEAQ (reference sequence). The CDR3 spans 13 residues. V lost 3 bases and J lost 11, with 11 bases in between. The CDR3 DNA sequence: TGTGCCAGCAGCTTTTCAGAAATACCACCCCTCCACTTT. This translates into CASSFSEIPPLHF.

The CDR3 DNA reads as TGTGCCAGCAGCCTTTCGCTGACAGGAGATGAGCAGTTCTTC. This codes for CASSLSLTGDEQFF. The J gene is TRBJ2-1, the V gene TRBV7-9, with a possible D match to TRBD1 (6 bases). Germline V lookup: CDR1 SEHNR, CDR2 FQNEAQ (reference sequence). The CDR3 is made up of 14 amino acids. V lost 5 bases to trimming and J lost 8 bases, with 16 bases between them. Full variable domain (outside the CDR3, taken from reference TRBV7-9 and TRBJ2-1): DTGVSQNPRHKITKRGQNVTFRCDPISEHNRLYWYRQTLGQGPEFLTYFQNEAQLEKSRLLSDRFSAERPKGSFSTLEIQRTEQGDSAMYLCASSLSLTGDEQFFGPGTRLTVL.

The chain recombines TRBV9 with TRBJ1-4; perhaps TRBD1 as D (6 bases). Germline V gives CDR1 SGDLS, CDR2 YYNGEE. V lost 3 bases and J lost 4, with 10 bases in between. CDR3 length: 14 residues. Written as DNA, the CDR3 is TGTGCCAGCAGCGCCAGGGGAGATAATGAAAAACTGTTTTTT. Its translation: CASSARGDNEKLFF.

The CDR3 loop is CASSFGTGGGYTF. CDR3 coding DNA: TGTGCCAGCAGTTTCGGGACAGGGGGTGGCTACACCTTC. V and J are TRBV28 and TRBJ1-2, with TRBD1 matching over 11 bases. The CDR3 loop spans 13 amino acids. Germline V CDR1 and CDR2: MDHEN, SYDVKM. Trimming took 3 bases from V and 7 from J; bases not matched to a gene: 1.

This rearrangement joins TRBV19 to TRBJ1-5, with TRBD1 matching 8 bases. The length of the CDR3 is 16 residues. V was clipped by 3 bases and J by 6 bases; unmatched bases: 10. Per germline, CDR1 LNHDA and CDR2 SQIVND (reference sequence). CDR3 residues: CASSIERTGRGQPQHF. The DNA for the CDR3 is TGTGCCAGTAGTATTGAGCGGACAGGGAGAGGTCAGCCCCAGCATTTT.

The chain carries TRBV27 and TRBJ1-1, with 8 positions matching TRBD1. The CDR3 sequence is 19 residues long. The V and J ends lost 4 bases and 3 bases, in that order; junction bases with no gene match: 19. In germline, CDR1 is MNHEY, CDR2 SMNVEV (reference sequence). The CDR3 DNA is TGTGCCAGCAGTTCGAGCGGGACAGGAGGTTTGAACCCTTACACTGAAGCTTTCTTT. It is translated as CASSSSGTGGLNPYTEAFF.

The rearrangement links TRBV25-1 to TRBJ1-1, with D perhaps matching TRBD1 (5 bases). The germline V and J ends were trimmed by 6 bases and 1 base, with 9 bases remaining between them. This CDR3 is built from 13 residues. Germline lookup yields CDR1 MGHDK and CDR2 SYGVNS. DNA of the CDR3: TGTGCCAGCAGGGGGGGAACGAACACTGAAGCTTTCTTT. It translates to CASRGGTNTEAFF.

The chain employs TRBV4-2 and TRBJ2-5, with 9 bases that match TRBD2. CDR1 is LGHNA, CDR2 YNFKEQ, per germline. The V gene end was trimmed by 6 bases and the J gene end by 5 bases; junction bases not matched to a gene: 10. CDR3 length: 15 residues. The CDR3, as DNA: TGTGCCAGCAGTCCAGCGGGAGGCCAGGGGGAGACCCAGTACTTC. Translation gives CASSPAGGQGETQYF.